Detailed here is one T cell receptor (beta chain). The target antigen is unknown. The data derive from a study of yellow fever vaccine responses in identical twins. Study-level results: Convergence reportedly seemed to mark part of the twins' vaccine T cell response, with personalization marking the rest.

V lost 4 bases and J lost 8, with 7 bases in between. The CDR3 spans 11 residues. Germline values: CDR1 SNHLY, CDR2 FYNNEI. TCRdb ran MiXCR on the RT-PCR reads and lists one entry per CDR3 protein. The sample consists of several thousand distinct CDR3 sequences, just over 85% of them appearing once. The specimen was T cells from blood (PBMCs), unsorted or a sorted subset (not recorded which), collected before or after yellow fever vaccination (not recorded which). The sequence came from a woman between 18 and 29 years old who received the yellow fever vaccine. The chain combines TRBV2 with TRBJ2-3; no firm D call. CDR3 residues: CASSGAITQYF. The CDR3 nucleotides are TGTGCCAGCAGTGGTGCTATTACGCAGTATTTT.